A single sample is the source of the 26 T cell receptor beta chains below, sequenced in a study of shared clonotypes between healthy human individuals (dated by TCRdb to about 2020). Library preparation was by the immunoSEQ multiplex PCR assay. TCRdb carries this immuneACCESS record with in-frame sequences only. Its versions omit some clonotypes, under half of them owing to an unresolved V gene in the studies checked, with the rest unexplained. Here the sample has a few million clones; approximately 95% occur a single time. About 0.39% of the sample is held by the ten biggest clonotypes. What was sequenced was naive CD4+ T cells from PBMCs. This specimen's cell subset or site label, interpreted: CD45RA+ positively selected. The receptors stem from a man younger than 30 in good health. Some clones in this sample may be carry-over from other donors' samples.

The chain is built from TRBV18 and TRBJ1-1; TRBD1 matches at 9 bases. V was clipped by 6 bases and J by 4 bases; unmatched bases: 3. The CDR3 spans 13 residues. From germline, CDR1 is KGHSH and CDR2 LQKENI. DNA for the CDR3: TGTGCCAGCTCGGGGACAGGGAGCACTGAAGCTTTCTTT. Its translation is CASSGTGSTEAFF.

The chain carries TRBV5-1 and TRBJ2-1; 15 bases fit TRBD2. There are 16 residues in the CDR3. Losses at the gene ends were 4 bases for V and 4 bases for J; bases not matched to a gene: 3. In germline, CDR1 is SGHRS, CDR2 YFSETQ. As DNA, the CDR3 is TGCGCCAGCAGCGTTGGGACTAGCGGGAGGTACAATGAGCAGTTCTTC. It yields the protein CASSVGTSGRYNEQFF.

V gene TRBV6-5 combines with J gene TRBJ2-3; D gene unclear. Looked up from germline, CDR1 is MNHEY and CDR2 is SVGAGI. The V end was cut by 0 bases, the J end by 1 base, with 11 bases between. This CDR3 region has 16 residues. In DNA form, the CDR3 reads TGTGCCAGCAGTTACTCCGCAGCGCAGCGCACAGATACGCAGTATTTT. Residues: CASSYSAAQRTDTQYF.

J is TRBJ2-1 and V is TRBV2; D ambiguous. The CDR3 spans 12 residues. Trimming cost V 4 bases and J 6 bases, with 7 bases left between them. The germline V gene encodes CDR1 SNHLY and CDR2 FYNNEI. CDR3 protein: CASSVVGNEQFF. The CDR3 DNA reads as TGTGCCAGCAGTGTCGTGGGCAATGAGCAGTTCTTC.

The chain carries TRBV27 and TRBJ2-3; D is perhaps TRBD2 (5 bases). The CDR3 spans 15 residues. From germline, CDR1 is MNHEY and CDR2 SMNVEV (reference sequence). V lost 5 bases and J lost 1, with 13 bases in between. CDR3 protein: CASSVTNYGTDTQYF. The DNA of the CDR3 is TGTGCCAGCAGTGTGACTAACTACGGCACAGATACGCAGTATTTT.

This clone has more than one count but fewer than ten. The gene calls are TRBV28 and TRBJ1-5, with TRBD1 identical over 9 bases. Germline lookup yields CDR1 MDHEN and CDR2 SYDVKM. The V gene end was trimmed by 9 bases and the J gene end by 5 bases; junction bases not matched to a gene: 8. The CDR3 spans 14 residues. Written as DNA, the CDR3 is TGTGCCAGTTCCACGGGACAGGGTGATCAGCCCCAGCATTTT. This codes for CASSTGQGDQPQHF. The variable domain in full, with the rest retrieved from reference TRBV28 and TRBJ1-5, is DVKVTQSSRYLVKRTGEKVFLECVQDMDHENMFWYRQDPGLGLRLIYFSYDVKMKEKGDIPEGYSVSREKKERFSLILESASTNQTSMYLCASSTGQGDQPQHFGDGTRLSIL.

The chain joins TRBV5-6 to TRBJ2-5; 10 positions agree with TRBD1. The J call may be in error: the DNA end matches TRBJ2-7 better. This CDR3 has 15 residues. Germline-derived CDR1 and CDR2 are SGHDT and YYEEEE. CDR3 loop: CASSLPGQGPYEQYF. As DNA, the CDR3 is TGTGCCAGCAGCTTACCGGGACAGGGGCCCTACGAGCAGTACTTC.

The chain joins TRBV10-1 to TRBJ2-3; the match to TRBD2 covers 7 bases. The CDR3 has 16 residues. CDR1 WNHNN and CDR2 SYGVQD come from the germline V gene (reference sequence). The junction had 17 bases not matched to a gene; V was cut back by 2 bases and J by 12 bases. CDR3 bases: TGCGCCAGCAGTGAGGGAGCGGGGTCCCGGATGGCGTCTCAGTATTTT. Residues: CASSEGAGSRMASQYF.

The chain has TRBV19 and TRBJ1-2; 7 bases map to TRBD1. This CDR3 has 15 amino acids. CDR1 is LNHDA, CDR2 SQIVND, per germline (reference sequence). V shed 4 bases and J 0 bases; nucleotides not matched to a gene: 5. DNA for the CDR3: TGTGCCAGTAGTACGACAGGGATATCTAACTATGGCTACACCTTC. It is translated as CASSTTGISNYGYTF.

About this clone: Different DNA sequences within this sample yield the same CDR3. The genes are TRBV6-5 and TRBJ2-7, with a possible D match to TRBD2 (7 bases). The germline gives CDR1 MNHEY, CDR2 SVGAGI. Between the trimmed V and J ends, which lost 2 bases and 2 bases, there was a span of 10 bases. The CDR3 is 14 residues long. CDR3 sequence: CASSYLRGPYEQYF. In DNA form, the CDR3 reads TGTGCCAGCAGTTACCTGCGGGGGCCCTACGAGCAGTACTTC.

The J gene is TRBJ2-7, the V gene TRBV15; 15 bases are a match to TRBD2. There are 17 residues in the CDR3. V was pared by 3 bases and J by 3 bases, with 6 bases of the junction left unmatched. Germline loops: CDR1 LNHNV, CDR2 YYDKDF (reference sequence). As DNA, the CDR3 is TGTGCCACCAGCAGGGATGGGACTAGCGGGAGGAGCTACGAGCAGTACTTC. Amino acids: CATSRDGTSGRSYEQYF.

V usage is TRBV7-2 and J usage is TRBJ1-5; unclear D gene. V shed 5 bases and J shed 6 bases, with 14 bases lying between them. This CDR3 is built from 14 residues. The germline V gene has CDR1 SGHTA and CDR2 FQGNSA. CDR3 region: CASSMDAGGQPQHF. The CDR3 nucleotides are TGTGCCAGCAGCATGGACGCCGGCGGTCAGCCCCAGCATTTT.

The chain combines TRBV10-3 with TRBJ1-4, with D perhaps matching TRBD1 (5 bases). The CDR3 covers 15 residues. V lost 3 bases, J lost 0 bases, and 8 bases lay in between. Per germline, CDR1 ENHRY and CDR2 SYGVKD. The CDR3 coding sequence is TGTGCCATCAGTGAAGGGACTGCAACTAATGAAAAACTGTTTTTT. Translation: CAISEGTATNEKLFF.

This chain joins TRBV6-5 and TRBJ2-7, with TRBD2 matching over 8 bases. The length of the CDR3 is 12 residues. The V gene end was trimmed by 6 bases and the J gene end by 5 bases; junction bases not matched to a gene: 3. CDR1 is MNHEY and CDR2 is SVGAGI in the germline V gene. CDR3 sequence (DNA): TGTGCCAGCAGAGCGGGAGTTGACGAGCAGTACTTC. It specifies CASRAGVDEQYF.

Details on this clone: At the DNA level, this CDR3 is encoded by other sequences in the same sample as well. This chain joins TRBV2 and TRBJ1-4, with 10 bases that match TRBD1. V lost 3 bases and J lost 6; bases outside the gene matches: 1. The germline gives CDR1 SNHLY, CDR2 FYNNEI. The CDR3 runs 14 residues. CDR3 residues: CASSDGTGDEKLFF. Here the CDR3 DNA reads TGTGCCAGCAGTGATGGGACAGGGGATGAAAAACTGTTTTTT.

V and J are TRBV27 and TRBJ2-5, with 10 positions matching TRBD2. Germline V gene lookup returns CDR1 MNHEY and CDR2 SMNVEV (reference sequence). This CDR3 is built from 15 residues. V shed 3 bases, J shed 5 bases, and the junction held 6 bases outside the gene matches. CDR3: CASSLIGLAAETQYF. The CDR3 nucleotides are TGTGCCAGCAGTTTGATCGGACTAGCGGCGGAGACCCAGTACTTC.

This chain uses TRBV2 with TRBJ2-7; D gene ambiguous. The V end lost 0 bases, the J end lost 5 bases, and 8 bases lay between the germline ends. This CDR3 region has 13 residues. Germline CDR1 and CDR2: SNHLY and FYNNEI. This CDR3 reads CASSEARADEQYF. The CDR3 DNA sequence: TGTGCCAGCAGTGAAGCAAGGGCGGACGAGCAGTACTTC.

The chain combines TRBV25-1 with TRBJ2-3; 8 bases match TRBD1. Germline CDR1 reads MGHDK; CDR2 reads SYGVNS. The CDR3 has 16 amino acids. V dropped 4 bases and J dropped 0; count of bases not matched to a gene: 6. CDR3 protein: CASSAQGAMSTDTQYF. As DNA, the CDR3 is TGTGCCAGCAGTGCCCAGGGGGCGATGAGCACAGATACGCAGTATTTT. Combining the CDR3 with reference TRBV25-1 and TRBJ2-3 gives the whole variable domain EADIYQTPRYLVIGTGKKITLECSQTMGHDKMYWYQQDPGMELHLIHYSYGVNSTEKGDLSSESTVSRIRTEHFPLTLESARPSHTSQYLCASSAQGAMSTDTQYFGPGTRLTVL.

In the case of this clone: The identical CDR3 is also encoded by other nucleotide sequences in the sample. V and J are TRBV28 and TRBJ2-3; D unresolved. This CDR3 comprises 14 residues. Germline V gene data show CDR1 as MDHEN and CDR2 as SYDVKM. V was cut by 1 base and J by 6 bases, with 11 bases left in between. CDR3 DNA: TGTGCCAGCAGTTTATCAGGAGCAAGGGATACGCAGTATTTT. Its protein product is CASSLSGARDTQYF. The complete variable domain, with remaining parts taken from reference TRBV28 and TRBJ2-3, reads DVKVTQSSRYLVKRTGEKVFLECVQDMDHENMFWYRQDPGLGLRLIYFSYDVKMKEKGDIPEGYSVSREKKERFSLILESASTNQTSMYLCASSLSGARDTQYFGPGTRLTVL.

This chain joins TRBV4-2 and TRBJ2-7, with a tentative D call TRBD1 (6 bases). This CDR3 has 16 amino acids. Deletions cut 1 base from V and 3 bases from J, with 16 bases between. Germline CDR1 reads LGHNA; CDR2 reads YNFKEQ. In DNA form, the CDR3 reads TGTGCCAGCAGCCAAGCAACGGCAGGGGTGGGCTACGAGCAGTACTTC. Translated: CASSQATAGVGYEQYF.

This clone has a single count. The chain links TRBV9 to TRBJ1-2; D may be TRBD1 (6 bases). Germline CDR1 reads SGDLS; CDR2 reads YYNGEE. Trimming pared 4 bases from V and 2 bases from J, leaving 15 bases between. CDR3 length: 15 amino acids. The CDR3: CASSLTGTPNYGYTF. The CDR3 DNA sequence: TGTGCCAGCAGCCTCACCGGGACACCGAACTATGGCTACACCTTC. The full variable domain, its missing parts supplied by reference TRBV9 and TRBJ1-2, is DSGVTQTPKHLITATGQRVTLRCSPRSGDLSVYWYQQSLDQGLQFLIQYYNGEERAKGNILERFSAQQFPDLHSELNLSSLELGDSALYFCASSLTGTPNYGYTFGSGTRLTVV.

The chain couples TRBV28 to TRBJ1-2, with a weak D call TRBD1 (6 bases). V was cut by 7 bases and J by 8 bases, with 17 bases left in between. Germline lookup yields CDR1 MDHEN and CDR2 SYDVKM. The CDR3 extends over 13 amino acids. The CDR3 nucleotides read TGTGCCAGCACCTATCTCAGGGGAGACGGCTACACCTTC. Protein sequence: CASTYLRGDGYTF.

V is TRBV5-1 and J is TRBJ1-5; D might be TRBD1 (5 bases). The CDR3 runs to 14 residues. CDR1 SGHRS and CDR2 YFSETQ come from the germline V gene. The V and J ends lost 4 bases and 5 bases respectively, with 13 bases between them. CDR3 coding DNA: TGCGCCAGCAGCACCGGGACGGGTGATCAGCCCCAGCATTTT. This translates into CASSTGTGDQPQHF.

The genes are TRBV27 and TRBJ2-3; D is ambiguous. This CDR3 is 14 amino acids long. Trimming stripped 4 bases from V and 10 bases from J, with 18 bases between. The germline V gene encodes CDR1 MNHEY and CDR2 SMNVEV (reference sequence). Written as DNA, the CDR3 is TGTGCCAGCAGTTCCTCCCTGGTGACCTGGGCGCAGTATTTT. Protein product: CASSSSLVTWAQYF.

J is TRBJ2-3 and V is TRBV28; the D gene could be TRBD1 or TRBD2 (5 bases each). V was cut by 4 bases and J by 1 base, with 12 bases left in between. This CDR3 is 15 amino acids long. Germline CDR1 reads MDHEN; CDR2 reads SYDVKM. CDR3 region: CASSSALGGTDTQYF. The CDR3 DNA reads TGTGCCAGCAGTTCCGCATTGGGGGGCACAGATACGCAGTATTTT.

V usage is TRBV19 and J usage is TRBJ2-7, with 12 positions matching TRBD1. V gave up 8 bases and J gave up 6 bases; unmatched junction bases: 11. The CDR3 spans 15 residues. Germline V lookup: CDR1 LNHDA, CDR2 SQIVND (reference sequence). As DNA, the CDR3 is TGTGCCAGTGCTGTCTTCGGGACAGGGGGCGCCGAGCAGTACTTC. This gives the protein CASAVFGTGGAEQYF.